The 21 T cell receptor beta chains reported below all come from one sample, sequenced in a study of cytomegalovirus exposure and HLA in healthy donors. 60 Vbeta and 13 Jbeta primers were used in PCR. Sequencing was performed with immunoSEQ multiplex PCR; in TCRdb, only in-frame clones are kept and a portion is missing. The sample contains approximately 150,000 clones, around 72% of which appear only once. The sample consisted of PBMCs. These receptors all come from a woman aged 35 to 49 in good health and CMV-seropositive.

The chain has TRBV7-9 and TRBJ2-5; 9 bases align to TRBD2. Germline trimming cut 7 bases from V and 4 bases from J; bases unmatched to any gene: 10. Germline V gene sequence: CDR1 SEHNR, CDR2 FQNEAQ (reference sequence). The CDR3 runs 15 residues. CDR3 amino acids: CASIKAGGMRETQYF. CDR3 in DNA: TGTGCCAGCATCAAGGCGGGGGGGATGAGAGAGACCCAGTACTTC. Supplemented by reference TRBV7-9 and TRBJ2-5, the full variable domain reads DTGVSQNPRHKITKRGQNVTFRCDPISEHNRLYWYRQTLGQGPEFLTYFQNEAQLEKSRLLSDRFSAERPKGSFSTLEIQRTEQGDSAMYLCASIKAGGMRETQYFGPGTRLLVL.

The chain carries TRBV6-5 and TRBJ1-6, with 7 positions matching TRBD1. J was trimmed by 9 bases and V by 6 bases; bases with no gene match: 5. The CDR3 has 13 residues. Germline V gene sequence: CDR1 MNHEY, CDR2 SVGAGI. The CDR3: CASSSPGGSPLHF. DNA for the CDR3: TGTGCCAGCAGCTCACCAGGGGGTTCACCCCTCCACTTT.

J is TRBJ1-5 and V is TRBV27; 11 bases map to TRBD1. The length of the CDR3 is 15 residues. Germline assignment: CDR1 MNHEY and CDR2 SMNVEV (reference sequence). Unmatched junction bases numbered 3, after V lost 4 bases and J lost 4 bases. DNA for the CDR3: TGTGCCAGCAGTTCCGGGACAGGGGGTAATCAGCCCCAGCATTTT. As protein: CASSSGTGGNQPQHF.

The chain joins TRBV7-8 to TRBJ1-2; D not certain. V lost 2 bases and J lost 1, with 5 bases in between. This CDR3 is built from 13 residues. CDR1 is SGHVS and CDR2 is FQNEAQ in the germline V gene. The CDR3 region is CASSLTSNYGYTF. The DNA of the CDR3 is TGTGCCAGCAGCTTAACGAGTAACTATGGCTACACCTTC.

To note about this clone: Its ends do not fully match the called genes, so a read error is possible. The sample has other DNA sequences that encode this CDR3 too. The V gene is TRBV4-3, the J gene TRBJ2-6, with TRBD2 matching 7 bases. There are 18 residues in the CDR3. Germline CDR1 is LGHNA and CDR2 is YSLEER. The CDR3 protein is CASSQVGGLISGANVLTF. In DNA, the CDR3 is TGCGCCAGCAGCCAAGTCGGGGGGTTAATTTCTGGGGCTAACGTCCTGACTTTC.

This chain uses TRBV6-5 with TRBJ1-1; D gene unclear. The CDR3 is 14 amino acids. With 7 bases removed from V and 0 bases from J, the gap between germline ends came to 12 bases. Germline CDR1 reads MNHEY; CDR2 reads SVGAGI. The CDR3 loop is CASTQAAVNTEAFF. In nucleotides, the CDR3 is TGTGCCAGCACCCAAGCGGCCGTGAACACTGAAGCTTTCTTT.

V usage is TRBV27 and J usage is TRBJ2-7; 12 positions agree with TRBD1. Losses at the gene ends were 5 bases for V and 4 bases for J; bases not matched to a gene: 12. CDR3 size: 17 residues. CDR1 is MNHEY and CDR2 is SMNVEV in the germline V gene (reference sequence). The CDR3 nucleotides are TGTGCCAGCAGTACCCGGGACAGGGGGCGCTGGGGGTACGAGCAGTACTTC. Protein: CASSTRDRGRWGYEQYF.

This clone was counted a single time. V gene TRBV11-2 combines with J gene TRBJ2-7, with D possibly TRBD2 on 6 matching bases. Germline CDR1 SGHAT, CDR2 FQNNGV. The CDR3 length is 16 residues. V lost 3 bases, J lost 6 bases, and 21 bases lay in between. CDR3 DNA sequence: TGTGCCAGCAGCTTGCCCCCGGGACTGCTCCTACCCGAGCAGTACTTC. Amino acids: CASSLPPGLLLPEQYF.

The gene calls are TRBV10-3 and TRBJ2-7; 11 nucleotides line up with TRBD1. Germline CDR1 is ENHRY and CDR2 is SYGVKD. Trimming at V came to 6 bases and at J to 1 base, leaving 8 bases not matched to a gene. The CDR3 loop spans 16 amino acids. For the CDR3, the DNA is TGTGCCATCAGAGGGAGCCGGGACAGGGGGTCCTACGAGCAGTACTTC. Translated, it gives CAIRGSRDRGSYEQYF.

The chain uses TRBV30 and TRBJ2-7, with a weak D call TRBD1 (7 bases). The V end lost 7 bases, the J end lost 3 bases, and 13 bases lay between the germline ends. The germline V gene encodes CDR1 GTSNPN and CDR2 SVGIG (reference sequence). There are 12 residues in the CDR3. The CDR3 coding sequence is TGTGCCTCACATCAGGGGGGCTACGAGCAGTACTTC. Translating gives CASHQGGYEQYF.

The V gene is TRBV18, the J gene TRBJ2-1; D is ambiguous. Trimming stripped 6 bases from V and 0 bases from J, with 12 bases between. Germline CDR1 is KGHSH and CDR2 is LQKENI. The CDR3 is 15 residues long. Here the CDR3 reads CASSPPLGSYNEQFF. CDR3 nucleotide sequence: TGTGCCAGCTCCCCCCCGCTCGGCTCCTACAATGAGCAGTTCTTC.

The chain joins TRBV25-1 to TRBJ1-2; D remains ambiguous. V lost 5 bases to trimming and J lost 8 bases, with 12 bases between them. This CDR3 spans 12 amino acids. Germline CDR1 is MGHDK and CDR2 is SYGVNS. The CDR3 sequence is CASSSGVFGYTF. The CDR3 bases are TGTGCCAGCAGTAGCGGGGTTTTCGGCTACACCTTC.

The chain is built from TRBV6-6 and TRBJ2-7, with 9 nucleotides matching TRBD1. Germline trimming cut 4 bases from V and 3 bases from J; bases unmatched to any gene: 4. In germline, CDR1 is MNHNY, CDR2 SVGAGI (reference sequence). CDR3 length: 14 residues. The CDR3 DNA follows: TGTGCCAGCAGTTTAGGGACAGGGCACTACGAGCAGTACTTC. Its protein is CASSLGTGHYEQYF.

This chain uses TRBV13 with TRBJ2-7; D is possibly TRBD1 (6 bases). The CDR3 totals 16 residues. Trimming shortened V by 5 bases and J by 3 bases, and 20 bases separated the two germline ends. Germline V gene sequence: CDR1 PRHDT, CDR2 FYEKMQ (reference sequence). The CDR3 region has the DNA TGTGCCAGCAGCCCAGGACAGTTAACGGGGCACTACGAGCAGTACTTC. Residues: CASSPGQLTGHYEQYF. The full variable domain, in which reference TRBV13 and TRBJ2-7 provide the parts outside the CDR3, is AAGVIQSPRHLIKEKRETATLKCYPIPRHDTVYWYQQGPGQDPQFLISFYEKMQSDKGSIPDRFSAQQFSDYHSELNMSSLELGDSALYFCASSPGQLTGHYEQYFGPGTRLTVT.

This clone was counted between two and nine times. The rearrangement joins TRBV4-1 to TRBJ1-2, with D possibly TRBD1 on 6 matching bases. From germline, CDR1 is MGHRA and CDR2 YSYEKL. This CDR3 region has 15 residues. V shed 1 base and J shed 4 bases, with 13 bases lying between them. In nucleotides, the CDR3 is TGCGCCAGCAGCCAAGTGGCTGGGGGGGCCTATGGCTACACCTTC. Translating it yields CASSQVAGGAYGYTF.

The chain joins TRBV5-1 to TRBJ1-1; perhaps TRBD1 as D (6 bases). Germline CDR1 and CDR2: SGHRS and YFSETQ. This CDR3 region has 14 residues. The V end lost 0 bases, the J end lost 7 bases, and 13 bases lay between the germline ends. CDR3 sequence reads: CASSLDRGYYEAFF. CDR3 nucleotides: TGCGCCAGCAGCTTGGATAGGGGGTACTATGAAGCTTTCTTT.

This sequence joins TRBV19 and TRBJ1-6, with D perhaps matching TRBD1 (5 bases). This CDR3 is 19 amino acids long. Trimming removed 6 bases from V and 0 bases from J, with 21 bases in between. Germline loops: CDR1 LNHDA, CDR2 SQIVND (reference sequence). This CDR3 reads CASSLSRQRQSSYNSPLHF. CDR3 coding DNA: TGTGCCAGTAGCCTGAGCCGACAGCGCCAAAGCTCCTATAATTCACCCCTCCACTTT.

The CDR3 bases are TGTGCCAGCAGTTTGTCGCGGGTAGGAGGCTACACCTTC. The encoded protein is CASSLSRVGGYTF. The chain couples TRBV27 to TRBJ1-2, with unresolved D. Germline CDR1 reads MNHEY; CDR2 reads SMNVEV (reference sequence). The CDR3 length is 13 residues. V was cut by 3 bases and J by 8 bases, with 13 bases left in between.

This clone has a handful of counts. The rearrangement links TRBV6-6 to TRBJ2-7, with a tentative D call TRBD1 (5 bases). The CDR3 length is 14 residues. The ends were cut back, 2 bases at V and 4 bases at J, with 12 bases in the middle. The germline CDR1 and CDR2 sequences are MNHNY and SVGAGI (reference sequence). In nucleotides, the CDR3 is TGTGCCAGCAGTTACGGGCAGGGCTCTTACGAGCAGTACTTC. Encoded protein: CASSYGQGSYEQYF.

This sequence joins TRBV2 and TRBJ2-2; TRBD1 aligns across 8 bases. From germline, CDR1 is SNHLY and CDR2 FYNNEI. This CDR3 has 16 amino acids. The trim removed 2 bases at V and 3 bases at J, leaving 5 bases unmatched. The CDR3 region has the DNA TGTGCCAGCAGTGAATCCAGGGGGCCGTACACCGGGGAGCTGTTTTTT. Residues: CASSESRGPYTGELFF.

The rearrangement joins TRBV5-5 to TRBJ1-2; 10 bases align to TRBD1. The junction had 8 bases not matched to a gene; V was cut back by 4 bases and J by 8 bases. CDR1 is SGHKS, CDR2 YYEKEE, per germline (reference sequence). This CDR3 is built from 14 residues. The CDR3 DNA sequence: TGTGCCAGCAGCCTGGGGACAGGGGCCTGGGGCTACACCTTC. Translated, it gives CASSLGTGAWGYTF.